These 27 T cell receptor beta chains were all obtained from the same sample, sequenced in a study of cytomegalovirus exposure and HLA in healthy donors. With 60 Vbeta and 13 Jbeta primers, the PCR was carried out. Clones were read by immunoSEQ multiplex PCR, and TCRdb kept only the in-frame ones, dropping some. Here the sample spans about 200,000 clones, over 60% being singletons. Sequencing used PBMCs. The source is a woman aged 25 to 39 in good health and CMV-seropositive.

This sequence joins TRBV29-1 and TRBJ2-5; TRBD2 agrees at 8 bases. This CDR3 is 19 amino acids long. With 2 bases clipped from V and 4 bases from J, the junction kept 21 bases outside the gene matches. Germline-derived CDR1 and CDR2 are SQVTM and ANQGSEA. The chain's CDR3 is CSVESSPGWGLVVGETQYF. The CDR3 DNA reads TGCAGCGTTGAAAGTTCGCCCGGCTGGGGACTAGTGGTGGGAGAGACCCAGTACTTC. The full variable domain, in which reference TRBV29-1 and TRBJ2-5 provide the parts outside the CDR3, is SAVISQKPSRDICQRGTSLTIQCQVDSQVTMMFWYRQQPGQSLTLIATANQGSEATYESGFVIDKFPISRPNLTFSTLTVSNMSPEDSSIYLCSVESSPGWGLVVGETQYFGPGTRLLVL.

CDR3 sequence: CASSDWTGLNEKLFF. As DNA, the CDR3 is TGTGCCAGCAGTGATTGGACAGGCCTTAATGAAAAACTGTTTTTT. This rearrangement joins TRBV25-1 to TRBJ1-4; 7 bases fit TRBD1. CDR1 MGHDK and CDR2 SYGVNS come from the germline V gene. Unmatched junction bases numbered 5, after V lost 3 bases and J lost 4 bases. The length of the CDR3 is 15 residues. Full variable domain (rest looked up from reference TRBV25-1 and TRBJ1-4): EADIYQTPRYLVIGTGKKITLECSQTMGHDKMYWYQQDPGMELHLIHYSYGVNSTEKGDLSSESTVSRIRTEHFPLTLESARPSHTSQYLCASSDWTGLNEKLFFGSGTQLSVL.

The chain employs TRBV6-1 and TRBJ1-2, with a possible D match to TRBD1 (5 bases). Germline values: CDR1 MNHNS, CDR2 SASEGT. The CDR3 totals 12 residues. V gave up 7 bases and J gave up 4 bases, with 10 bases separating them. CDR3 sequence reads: CASNRGVYGYTF. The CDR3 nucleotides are TGTGCCAGCAACCGGGGGGTCTATGGCTACACCTTC.

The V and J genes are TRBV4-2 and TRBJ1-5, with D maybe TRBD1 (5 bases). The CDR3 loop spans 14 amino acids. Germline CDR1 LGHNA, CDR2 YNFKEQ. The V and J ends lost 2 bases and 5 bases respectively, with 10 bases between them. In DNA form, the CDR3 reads TGTGCCAGCAGCCAACCAGGGTCGGATCAGCCCCAGCATTTT. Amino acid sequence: CASSQPGSDQPQHF.

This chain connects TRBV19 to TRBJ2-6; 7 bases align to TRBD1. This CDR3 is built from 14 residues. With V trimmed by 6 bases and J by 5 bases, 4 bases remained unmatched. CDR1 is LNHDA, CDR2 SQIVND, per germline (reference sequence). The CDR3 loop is CASRTGPRANVLTF. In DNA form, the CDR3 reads TGTGCCAGTAGGACAGGGCCCAGGGCCAACGTCCTGACTTTC.

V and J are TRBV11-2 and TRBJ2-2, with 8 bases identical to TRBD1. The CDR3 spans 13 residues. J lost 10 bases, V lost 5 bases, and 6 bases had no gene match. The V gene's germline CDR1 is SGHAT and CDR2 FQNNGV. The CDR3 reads CASSPDRGAELFF. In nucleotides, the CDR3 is TGTGCCAGCAGCCCAGACAGGGGCGCGGAGCTGTTTTTT.

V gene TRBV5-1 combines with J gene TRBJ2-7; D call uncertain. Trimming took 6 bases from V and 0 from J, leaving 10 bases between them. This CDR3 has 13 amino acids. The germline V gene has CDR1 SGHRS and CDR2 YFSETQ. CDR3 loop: CASTPTSSYEQYF. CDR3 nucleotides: TGCGCCAGCACGCCGACTTCCTCCTACGAGCAGTACTTC.

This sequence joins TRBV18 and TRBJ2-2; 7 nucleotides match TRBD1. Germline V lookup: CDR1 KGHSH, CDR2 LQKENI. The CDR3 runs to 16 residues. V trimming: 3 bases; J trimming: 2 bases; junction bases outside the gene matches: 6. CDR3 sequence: CASSPRTGVNTGELFF. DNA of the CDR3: TGTGCCAGCTCACCTAGGACAGGAGTCAACACCGGGGAGCTGTTTTTT.

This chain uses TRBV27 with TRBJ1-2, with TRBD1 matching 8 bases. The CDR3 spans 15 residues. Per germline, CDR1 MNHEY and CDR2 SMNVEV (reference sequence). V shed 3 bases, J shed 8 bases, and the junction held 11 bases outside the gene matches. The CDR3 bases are TGTGCCAGCAGTTTTCTAGGAGGGACAGGAGACGGCTACACCTTC. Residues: CASSFLGGTGDGYTF.

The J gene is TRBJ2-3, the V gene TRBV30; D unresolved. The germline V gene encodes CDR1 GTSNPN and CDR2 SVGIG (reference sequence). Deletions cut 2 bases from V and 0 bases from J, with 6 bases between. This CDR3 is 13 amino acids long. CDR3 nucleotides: TGTGCCTGGAGTCGGAGAAGCACAGATACGCAGTATTTT. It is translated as CAWSRRSTDTQYF.

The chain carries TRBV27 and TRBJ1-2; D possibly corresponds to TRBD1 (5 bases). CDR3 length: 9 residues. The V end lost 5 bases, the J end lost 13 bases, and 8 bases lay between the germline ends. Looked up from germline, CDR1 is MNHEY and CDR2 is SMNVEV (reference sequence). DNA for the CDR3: TGTGCCAGCAGTCCAGGGCCCACCTTC. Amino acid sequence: CASSPGPTF.

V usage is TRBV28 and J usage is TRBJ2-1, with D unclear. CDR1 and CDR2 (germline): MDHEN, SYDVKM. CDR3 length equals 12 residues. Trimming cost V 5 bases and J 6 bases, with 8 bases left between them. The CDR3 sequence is CASSILLNEQFF. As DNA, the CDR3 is TGTGCCAGCAGTATCCTCCTCAATGAGCAGTTCTTC.

The CDR3 loop reads CASSLLGYSNQPQHF. The DNA for the CDR3 is TGTGCCAGCAGCTTGCTAGGTTATAGCAATCAGCCCCAGCATTTT. The chain combines TRBV5-6 with TRBJ1-5; D unresolved. This CDR3 has 15 residues. Deletions cut 1 base from V and 0 bases from J, with 8 bases between. Germline CDR1 SGHDT, CDR2 YYEEEE.

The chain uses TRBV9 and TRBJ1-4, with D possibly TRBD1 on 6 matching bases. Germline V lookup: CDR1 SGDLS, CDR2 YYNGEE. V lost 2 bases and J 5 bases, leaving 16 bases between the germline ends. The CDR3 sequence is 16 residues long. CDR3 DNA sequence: TGTGCCAGCAGCGTGGGGGCTTCCTTCGGGAATGAAAAACTGTTTTTT. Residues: CASSVGASFGNEKLFF.

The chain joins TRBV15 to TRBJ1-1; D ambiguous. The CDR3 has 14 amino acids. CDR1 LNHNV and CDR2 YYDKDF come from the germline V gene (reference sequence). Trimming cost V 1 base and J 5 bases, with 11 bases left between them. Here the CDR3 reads CATSRVAGITEAFF. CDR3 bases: TGTGCCACCAGCAGAGTGGCGGGAATAACTGAAGCTTTCTTT.

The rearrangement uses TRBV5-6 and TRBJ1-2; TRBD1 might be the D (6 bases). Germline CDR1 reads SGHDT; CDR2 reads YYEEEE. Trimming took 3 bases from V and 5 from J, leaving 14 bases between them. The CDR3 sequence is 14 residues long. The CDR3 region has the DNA TGTGCCAGCAGCTGGGCTGGGGGCCAATATGGCTACACCTTC. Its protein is CASSWAGGQYGYTF.

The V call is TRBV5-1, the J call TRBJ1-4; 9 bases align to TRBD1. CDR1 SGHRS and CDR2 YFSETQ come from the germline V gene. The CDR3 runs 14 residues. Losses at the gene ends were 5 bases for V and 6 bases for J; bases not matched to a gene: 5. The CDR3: CASSRRDRDEKLFF. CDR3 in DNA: TGCGCCAGCAGTCGCCGGGACAGGGATGAAAAACTGTTTTTT.

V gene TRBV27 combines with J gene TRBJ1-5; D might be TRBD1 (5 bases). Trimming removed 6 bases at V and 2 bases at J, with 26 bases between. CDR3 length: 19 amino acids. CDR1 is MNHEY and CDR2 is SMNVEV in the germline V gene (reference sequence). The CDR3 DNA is TGTGCCAGCAGCGTCATCGACAGCGTTCGGTATCTAGGCAATCAGCCCCAGCATTTT. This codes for CASSVIDSVRYLGNQPQHF.

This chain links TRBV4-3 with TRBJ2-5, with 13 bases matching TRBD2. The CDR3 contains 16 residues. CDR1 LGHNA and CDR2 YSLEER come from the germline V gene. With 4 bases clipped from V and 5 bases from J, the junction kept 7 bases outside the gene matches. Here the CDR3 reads CASSRQPTSGRETQYF. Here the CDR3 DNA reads TGCGCCAGCAGCCGCCAACCGACTAGCGGGAGGGAGACCCAGTACTTC.

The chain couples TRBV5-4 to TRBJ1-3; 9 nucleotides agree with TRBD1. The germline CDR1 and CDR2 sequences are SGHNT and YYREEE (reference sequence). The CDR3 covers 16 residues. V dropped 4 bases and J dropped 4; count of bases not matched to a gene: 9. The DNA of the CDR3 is TGTGCCAGCAGCCTCGCGGCGACAGGGGGAGGAAACACCATATATTTT. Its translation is CASSLAATGGGNTIYF.

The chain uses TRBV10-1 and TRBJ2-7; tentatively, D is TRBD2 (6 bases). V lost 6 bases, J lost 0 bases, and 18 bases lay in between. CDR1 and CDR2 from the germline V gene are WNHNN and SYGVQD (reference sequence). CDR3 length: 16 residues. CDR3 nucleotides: TGCGCCAGCAGAGTCTTGGCGGGGCCTCTCTCCTACGAGCAGTACTTC. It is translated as CASRVLAGPLSYEQYF.

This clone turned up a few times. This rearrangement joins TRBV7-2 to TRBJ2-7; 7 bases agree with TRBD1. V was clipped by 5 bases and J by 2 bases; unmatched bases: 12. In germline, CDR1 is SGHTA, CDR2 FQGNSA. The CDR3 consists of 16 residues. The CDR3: CASSPQGTVAAYEQYF. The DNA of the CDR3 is TGTGCCAGCAGCCCTCAAGGGACAGTAGCAGCCTACGAGCAGTACTTC.

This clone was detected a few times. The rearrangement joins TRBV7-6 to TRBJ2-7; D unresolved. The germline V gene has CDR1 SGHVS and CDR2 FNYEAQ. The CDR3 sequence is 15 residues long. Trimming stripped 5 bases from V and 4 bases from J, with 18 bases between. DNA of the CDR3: TGTGCCAGCAGCCTCACAGAGCCACCAATTTACGAGCAGTACTTC. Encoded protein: CASSLTEPPIYEQYF. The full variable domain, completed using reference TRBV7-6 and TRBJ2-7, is GAGVSQSPRYKVTKRGQDVALRCDPISGHVSLYWYRQALGQGPEFLTYFNYEAQQDKSGLPNDRFSAERPEGSISTLTIQRTEQRDSAMYRCASSLTEPPIYEQYFGPGTRLTVT.

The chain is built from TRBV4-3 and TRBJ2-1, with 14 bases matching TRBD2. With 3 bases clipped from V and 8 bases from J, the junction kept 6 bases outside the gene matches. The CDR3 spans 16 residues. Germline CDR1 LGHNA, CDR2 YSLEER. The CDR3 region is CASSHTGTSGSHEQFF. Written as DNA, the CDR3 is TGCGCCAGCAGCCACACCGGGACTAGCGGGAGCCATGAGCAGTTCTTC.

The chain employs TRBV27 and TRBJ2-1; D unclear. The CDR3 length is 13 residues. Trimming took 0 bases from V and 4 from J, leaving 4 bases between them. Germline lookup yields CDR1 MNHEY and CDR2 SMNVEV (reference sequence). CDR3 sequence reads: CASSLSSYNEQFF. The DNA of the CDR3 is TGTGCCAGCAGTTTATCTTCTTACAATGAGCAGTTCTTC.

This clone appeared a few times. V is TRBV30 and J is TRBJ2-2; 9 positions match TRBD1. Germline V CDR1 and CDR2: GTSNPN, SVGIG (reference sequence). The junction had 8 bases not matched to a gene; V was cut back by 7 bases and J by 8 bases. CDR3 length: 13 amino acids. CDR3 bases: TGTGCCTTCGAATACAGGGGGCGGGGGGAGCTGTTTTTT. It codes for CAFEYRGRGELFF.

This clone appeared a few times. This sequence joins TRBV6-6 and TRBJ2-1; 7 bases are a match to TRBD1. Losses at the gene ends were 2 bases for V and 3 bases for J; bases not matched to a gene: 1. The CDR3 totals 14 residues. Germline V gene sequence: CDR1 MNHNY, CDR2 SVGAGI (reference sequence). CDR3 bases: TGTGCCAGCAGTTACACAGGGGACTACAATGAGCAGTTCTTC. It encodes CASSYTGDYNEQFF.